This TCR beta chain was identified in a study of human T cells and chemical hapten exposure. Overall study: Each patient's scalp received weekly diphenylcyclopropenone throughout the roughly 23-week study.

This clonotype was seen at least ten times. What the library attached to individual cDNA molecules were unique molecular identifiers. From the RACE reads, TCRdb called clonotypes with MiXCR, one entry per CDR3 protein. In the table there are 350,000 to 400,000 distinct CDR3 sequences, about 5.1% of which are singletons. Time point defined: pre-sensitization, week 0. As for treatment: therapeutic diphenylcyclopropenone sensitization with weekly scalp DPC. Germline CDR1 is SQVTM and CDR2 is ANQGSEA. Trimming stripped 3 bases from V and 6 bases from J, with 13 bases between. This CDR3 has 13 amino acids. This clonotype was sampled from a woman aged 45-65 years with alopecia areata. Some clones in this sample may be carry-over from other donors' samples. The rearrangement uses TRBV29-1 and TRBJ2-3; maybe TRBD1 (5 bases). The sample consisted of whole blood, taken in connection with sensitization to the hapten diphenylcyclopropenone (DPC). The DNA for the CDR3 is TGCAGCGTTGATCTAAACAGGTTGGATACGCAGTATTTT. It yields the protein CSVDLNRLDTQYF.